This T cell receptor (beta chain) emerged from a study of graft-versus-host responses after intestinal transplantation. Looking at the study overall: Recipients were given multivisceral, liver-intestinal, or isolated intestinal transplants. Once they had received anti-thymocyte globulin induction, all recipients took tacrolimus and steroids for two to three years. Study-wide results and limits: Analysis identified GvH clones in recipient marrow, with some appearing first in ileum or blood. Within allografts, high graft-versus-host to host-versus-graft clonal ratios were seen among patients with graft-donor T cell macrochimerism.

Concerning this clone itself: The target antigen is unknown.

Profiled with immunoSEQ multiplex PCR; TCRdb holds only in-frame clones, not every one. Among tens of thousands of clones listed, 85% to 95% were seen once. The ends lost 6 bases at V and 6 bases at J; junction bases unmatched: 5. Germline-derived CDR1 and CDR2 are LNHDA and SQIVND (reference sequence). This CDR3 has 15 residues. This chain uses TRBV19 with TRBJ2-2; 12 bases align to TRBD2. Here the sequenced sample was unstimulated CD8+ T cells sorted from spleen or lymph node cells, taken before intestinal transplant. The clonotype originates from a human donor who received an intestinal transplant. The CDR3, as DNA: TGTGCCAGTAGCCCTAGCGGGAGGGCCCCCGGGGAGCTGTTTTTT. Protein product: CASSPSGRAPGELFF.